The TCR beta chain under discussion was sequenced for a study of shared clonotypes between healthy human individuals. Looking at the study overall: Three CD4 naive, three CD4 memory, two CD8 naive and one CD8 memory plate were used per donor. Findings and caveats of the study: Among the subsets, naive ones generally showed larger estimated richness than memory ones. Expectations were that clonotype sharing among donors would be affected by sequencing depth.

Germline V gene data show CDR1 as SEHNR and CDR2 as FQNEAQ (reference sequence). The CDR3 contains 14 residues. Trimming cost V 5 bases and J 3 bases; bases outside gene matches: 7. Note on this clone: Its matching antigen is unknown.

Here immunoSEQ multiplex PCR was the method, and the copy in TCRdb shows in-frame clones only, minus some. The sample includes hundreds of thousands of clones, approximately 79% of them seen just once. The sequence was collected from a man aged 30 to 45 in good health. The sequencing input was memory CD4+ T cells sorted from blood. Regarding subset: CD45RA-negative fraction. The chain uses TRBV7-9 and TRBJ2-7; TRBD1 matches 7 bases. The CDR3 is CASSPRDSRYEQYF. CDR3 nucleotides: TGTGCCAGCAGCCCCCGGGACAGTCGCTACGAGCAGTACTTC.